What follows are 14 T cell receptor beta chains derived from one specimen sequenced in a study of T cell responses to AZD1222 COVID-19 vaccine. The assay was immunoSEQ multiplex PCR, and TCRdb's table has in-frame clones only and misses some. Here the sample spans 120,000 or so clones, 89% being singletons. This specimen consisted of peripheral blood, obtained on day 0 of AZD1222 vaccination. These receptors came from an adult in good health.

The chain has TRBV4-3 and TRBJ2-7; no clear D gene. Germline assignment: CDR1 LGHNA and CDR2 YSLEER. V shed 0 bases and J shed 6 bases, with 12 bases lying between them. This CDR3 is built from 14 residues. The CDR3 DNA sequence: TGCGCCAGCAGCCAAGAGACCTCCGGAACCGAGCAGTACTTC. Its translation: CASSQETSGTEQYF.

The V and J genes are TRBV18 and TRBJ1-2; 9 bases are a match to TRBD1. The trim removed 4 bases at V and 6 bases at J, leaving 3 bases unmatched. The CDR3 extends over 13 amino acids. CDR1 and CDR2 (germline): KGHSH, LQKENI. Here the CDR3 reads CASSQGTGNGYTF. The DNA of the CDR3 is TGTGCCAGCTCACAAGGGACAGGGAATGGCTACACCTTC.

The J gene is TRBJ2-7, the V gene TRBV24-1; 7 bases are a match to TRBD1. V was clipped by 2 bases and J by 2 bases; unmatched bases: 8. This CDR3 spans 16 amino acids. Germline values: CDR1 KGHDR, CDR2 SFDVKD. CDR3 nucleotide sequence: TGTGCCACCAGTGATTCCATGGGACAGCACCCCTACGAGCAGTACTTC. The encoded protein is CATSDSMGQHPYEQYF.

Written as DNA, the CDR3 is TGTGCCAGCAGCCAAATGACTAGCGGGGCCAATGAGCAGTTCTTC. This encodes CASSQMTSGANEQFF. The chain employs TRBV3-1 (or the pseudogene TRBV3-2) and TRBJ2-1; TRBD2 matches at 11 bases. V lost 2 bases and J lost 6; bases outside the gene matches: 3. This CDR3 spans 15 amino acids. The germline gives CDR1 LGHDT, CDR2 YNNKEL (reference sequence).

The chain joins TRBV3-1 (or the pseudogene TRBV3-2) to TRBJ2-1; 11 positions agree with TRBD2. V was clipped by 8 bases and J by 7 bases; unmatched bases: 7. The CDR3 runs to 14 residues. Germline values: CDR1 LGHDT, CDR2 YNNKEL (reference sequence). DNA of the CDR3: TGTGCCAGCCGACTAGCGGGGCGGAAAAATGAGCAGTTCTTC. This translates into CASRLAGRKNEQFF.

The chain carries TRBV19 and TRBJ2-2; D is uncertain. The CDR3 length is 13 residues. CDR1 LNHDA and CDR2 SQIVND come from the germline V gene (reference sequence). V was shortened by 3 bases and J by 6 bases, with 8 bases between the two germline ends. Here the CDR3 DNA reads TGTGCCAGTAGTATTGGCGTACCCGGGGAGCTGTTTTTT. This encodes CASSIGVPGELFF.

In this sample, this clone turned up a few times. CDR3 nucleotides: TGTGCCTGGAGTGTAGGACAGCCCTACGAGCAGTACTTC. Its protein product is CAWSVGQPYEQYF. The rearrangement joins TRBV30 to TRBJ2-7; D might be TRBD1 (6 bases). V was pared by 0 bases and J by 2 bases, with 8 bases between. The CDR3 runs to 13 residues. Germline V gives CDR1 GTSNPN, CDR2 SVGIG (reference sequence). The entire variable domain, with the rest obtained from reference TRBV30 and TRBJ2-7, is as follows: SQTIHQWPATLVQPVGSPLSLECTVEGTSNPNLYWYRQAAGRGLQLLFYSVGIGQISSEVPQNLSASRPQDRQFILSSKKLLLSDSGFYLCAWSVGQPYEQYFGPGTRLTVT.

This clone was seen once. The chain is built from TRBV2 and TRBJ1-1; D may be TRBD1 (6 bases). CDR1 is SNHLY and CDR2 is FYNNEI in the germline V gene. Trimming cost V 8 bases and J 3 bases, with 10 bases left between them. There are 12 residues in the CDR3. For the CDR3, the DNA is TGTGCCAGCCAGGACAGCCACACTGAAGCTTTCTTT. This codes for CASQDSHTEAFF.

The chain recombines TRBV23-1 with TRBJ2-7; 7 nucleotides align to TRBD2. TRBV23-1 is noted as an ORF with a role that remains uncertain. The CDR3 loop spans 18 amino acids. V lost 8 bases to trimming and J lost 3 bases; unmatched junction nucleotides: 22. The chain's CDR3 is CASRPLREPKRISYEQYF. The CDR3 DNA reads TGCGCCAGCCGACCCTTGCGGGAGCCAAAAAGAATTAGCTACGAGCAGTACTTC.

CDR3 nucleotide sequence: TGTGCCAGCAGCTCCCCCCCGTGGAGCAATCAGCCCCAGCATTTT. Amino acids: CASSSPPWSNQPQHF. V gene TRBV28 combines with J gene TRBJ1-5, with unresolved D. The CDR3 spans 15 residues. Germline loops: CDR1 MDHEN, CDR2 SYDVKM. The V end was cut by 6 bases, the J end by 1 base, with 13 bases between.

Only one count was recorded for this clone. The CDR3 here is CASSQDRGPLSGNTIYF. The CDR3 DNA follows: TGTGCCAGCAGCCAGGACAGGGGGCCCCTCTCTGGAAACACCATATATTTT. V gene TRBV5-4 combines with J gene TRBJ1-3, with 11 bases fitting TRBD1. CDR3 length: 17 residues. The V and J ends lost 4 bases and 0 bases, in that order; junction bases with no gene match: 6. Germline V gives CDR1 SGHNT, CDR2 YYREEE (reference sequence).

CDR3 loop: CATSKGQTALNTEAFF. The CDR3 coding sequence is TGTGCCACCAGCAAAGGGCAGACAGCCCTGAACACTGAAGCTTTCTTT. This chain links TRBV15 with TRBJ1-1; a possible D gene is TRBD1 (5 bases). Trimming cost V 4 bases and J 0 bases, with 15 bases left between them. In germline, CDR1 is LNHNV, CDR2 YYDKDF (reference sequence). The CDR3 runs to 16 residues. The variable domain in full, with the rest retrieved from reference TRBV15 and TRBJ1-1, is DAMVIQNPRYQVTQFGKPVTLSCSQTLNHNVMYWYQQKSSQAPKLLFHYYDKDFNNEADTPDNFQSRRPNTSFCFLDIRSPGLGDTAMYLCATSKGQTALNTEAFFGQGTRLTVV.

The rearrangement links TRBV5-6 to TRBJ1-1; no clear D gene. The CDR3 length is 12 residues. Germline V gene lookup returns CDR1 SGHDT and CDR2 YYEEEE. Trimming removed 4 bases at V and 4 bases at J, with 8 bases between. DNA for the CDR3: TGTGCCAGCAGCCCTTCGGGCACTGAAGCTTTCTTT. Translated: CASSPSGTEAFF.

CDR3 residues: CASGLVWAGNPLNTEAFF. CDR3 DNA: TGTGCTAGTGGTTTGGTATGGGCAGGGAATCCACTGAACACTGAAGCTTTCTTT. The chain uses TRBV12-5 and TRBJ1-1; possibly TRBD1 for D (5 bases). V was pared by 0 bases and J by 0 bases, with 17 bases between. The CDR3 spans 18 residues. Germline V gene lookup returns CDR1 LGHNT and CDR2 FRNRAP.